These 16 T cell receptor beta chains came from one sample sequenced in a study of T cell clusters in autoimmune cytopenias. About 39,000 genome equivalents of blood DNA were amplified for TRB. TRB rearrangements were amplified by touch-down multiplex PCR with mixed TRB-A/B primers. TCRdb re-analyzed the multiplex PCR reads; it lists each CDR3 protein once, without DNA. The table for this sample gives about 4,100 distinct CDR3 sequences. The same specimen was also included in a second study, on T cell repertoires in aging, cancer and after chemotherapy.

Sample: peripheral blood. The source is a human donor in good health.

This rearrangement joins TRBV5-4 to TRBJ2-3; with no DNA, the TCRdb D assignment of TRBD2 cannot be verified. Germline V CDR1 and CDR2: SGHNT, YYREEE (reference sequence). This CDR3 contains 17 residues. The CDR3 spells CASSGWTSGSLTDTQYF.

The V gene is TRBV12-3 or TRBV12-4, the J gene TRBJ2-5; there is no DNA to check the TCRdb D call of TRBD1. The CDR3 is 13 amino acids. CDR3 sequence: CASRRTLQETQYF.

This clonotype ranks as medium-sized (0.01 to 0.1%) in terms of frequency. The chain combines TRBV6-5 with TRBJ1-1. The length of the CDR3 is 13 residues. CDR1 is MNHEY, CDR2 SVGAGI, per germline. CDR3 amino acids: CASSRTGDTEAFF.

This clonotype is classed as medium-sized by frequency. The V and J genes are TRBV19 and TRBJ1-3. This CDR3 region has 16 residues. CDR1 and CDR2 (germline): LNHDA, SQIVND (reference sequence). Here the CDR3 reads CASSISFESSGNTIYF.

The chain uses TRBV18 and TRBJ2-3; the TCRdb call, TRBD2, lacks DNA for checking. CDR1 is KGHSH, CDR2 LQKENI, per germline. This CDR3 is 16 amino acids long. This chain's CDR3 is CASSDNSGGPPSTQYF.

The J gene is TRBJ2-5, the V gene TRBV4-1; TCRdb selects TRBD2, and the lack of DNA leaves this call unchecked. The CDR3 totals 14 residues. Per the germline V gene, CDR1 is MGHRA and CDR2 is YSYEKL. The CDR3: CASSQDASGETQYF.

The CDR3 here is CASSQLRRGHGDTQYF. The V call is TRBV14, the J call TRBJ2-3; without DNA, the TCRdb call of TRBD1 cannot be checked. Germline V lookup: CDR1 SGHDN, CDR2 FVKESK. This CDR3 contains 16 residues.

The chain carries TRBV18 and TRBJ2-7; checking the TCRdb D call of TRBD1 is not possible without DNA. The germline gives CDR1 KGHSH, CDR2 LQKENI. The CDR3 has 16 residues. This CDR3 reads CASSPIILQGGYEQYF.

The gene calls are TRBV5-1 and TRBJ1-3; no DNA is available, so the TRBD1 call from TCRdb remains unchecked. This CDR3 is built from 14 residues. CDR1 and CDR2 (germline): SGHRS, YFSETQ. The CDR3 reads CASSPGDSGNTIYF.

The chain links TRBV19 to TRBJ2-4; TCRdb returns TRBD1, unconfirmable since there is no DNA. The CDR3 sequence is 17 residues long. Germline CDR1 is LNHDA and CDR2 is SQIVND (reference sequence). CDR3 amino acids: CASSPGQGSLAKNIQYF.

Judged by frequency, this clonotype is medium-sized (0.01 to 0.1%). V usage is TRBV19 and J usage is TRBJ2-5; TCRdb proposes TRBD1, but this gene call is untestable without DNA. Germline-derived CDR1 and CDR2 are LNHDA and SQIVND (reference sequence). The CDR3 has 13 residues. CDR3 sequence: CASSGQGQETQYF.

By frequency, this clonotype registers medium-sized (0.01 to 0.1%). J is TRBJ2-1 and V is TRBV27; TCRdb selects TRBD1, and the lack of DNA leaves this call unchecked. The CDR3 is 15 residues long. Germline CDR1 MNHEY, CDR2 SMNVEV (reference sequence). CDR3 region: CASSRPGQPYNEQFF.

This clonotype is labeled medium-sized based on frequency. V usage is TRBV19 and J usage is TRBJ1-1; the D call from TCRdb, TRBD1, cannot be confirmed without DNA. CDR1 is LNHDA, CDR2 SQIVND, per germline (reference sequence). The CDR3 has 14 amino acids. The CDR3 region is CASSPTGANTEAFF.

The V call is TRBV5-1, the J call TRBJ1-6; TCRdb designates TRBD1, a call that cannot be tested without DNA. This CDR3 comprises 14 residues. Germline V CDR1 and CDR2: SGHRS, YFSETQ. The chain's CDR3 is CASSLEGQASPLHF.

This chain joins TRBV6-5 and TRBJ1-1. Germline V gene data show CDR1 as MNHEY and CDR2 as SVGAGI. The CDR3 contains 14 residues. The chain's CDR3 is CASSYRGGGTEAFF.

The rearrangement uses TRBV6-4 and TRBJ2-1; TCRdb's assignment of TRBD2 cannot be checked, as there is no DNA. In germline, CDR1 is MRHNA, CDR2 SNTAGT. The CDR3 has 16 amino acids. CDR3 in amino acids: CASSAIATIGLNEQFF.